The 27 T cell receptor beta chains in this list originate from one sample, sequenced in a study of shared clonotypes between healthy human individuals. Using immunoSEQ multiplex PCR, the repertoire was profiled, and TCRdb retains in-frame clones only, with some absent. This table has roughly 2.5 million clones, around 90% appearing once. Sequences were obtained from naive CD4+ T cells sorted from blood. Noted subset: CD45RA+ positively selected. Source of these receptors: a young man in good health.

The V call is TRBV19, the J call TRBJ2-7; no definite D call. V shed 3 bases and J shed 0 bases, with 9 bases lying between them. Germline lookup yields CDR1 LNHDA and CDR2 SQIVND (reference sequence). The CDR3 is 14 amino acids. The CDR3 DNA is TGTGCCAGTAGTATGAGCAGGAGCTCCTACGAGCAGTACTTC. Protein: CASSMSRSSYEQYF. Variable domain in full (rest from reference TRBV19 and TRBJ2-7): DGGITQSPKYLFRKEGQNVTLSCEQNLNHDAMYWYRQDPGQGLRLIYYSQIVNDFQKGDIAEGYSVSREKKESFPLTVTSAQKNPTAFYLCASSMSRSSYEQYFGPGTRLTVT.

V is TRBV11-3 and J is TRBJ2-1; 9 bases line up with TRBD2. CDR3 length equals 16 residues. V gave up 1 base and J gave up 5 bases; unmatched junction bases: 6. Germline V lookup: CDR1 SGHNT, CDR2 YENEEA. The CDR3 DNA is TGTGCCAGCAGCTTAGCGTTGCCTAGCGGGAACAATGAGCAGTTCTTC. Amino acids: CASSLALPSGNNEQFF.

The rearrangement uses TRBV5-1 and TRBJ1-6; unclear D gene. The V end was cut by 1 base, the J end by 10 bases, with 12 bases between. Germline values: CDR1 SGHRS, CDR2 YFSETQ. The CDR3 loop spans 14 amino acids. CDR3: CASSLPGVGSPLHF. Here the CDR3 DNA reads TGCGCCAGCAGCTTGCCCGGTGTGGGATCACCCCTCCACTTT.

J is TRBJ2-3 and V is TRBV6-6, with D possibly matching TRBD1 (6 bases). Germline V lookup: CDR1 MNHNY, CDR2 SVGAGI (reference sequence). Trimming cost V 4 bases and J 2 bases, with 16 bases left between them. The CDR3 extends over 16 amino acids. As DNA, the CDR3 is TGTGCCAGCAGTTTAGGACAGACGCTTCACACAGATACGCAGTATTTT. Protein product: CASSLGQTLHTDTQYF.

V and J are TRBV6-1 and TRBJ1-1; no clear D. This CDR3 region has 15 residues. CDR1 and CDR2 (germline): MNHNS, SASEGT. V was clipped by 3 bases and J by 1 base, with 12 bases between them. The CDR3 region is CASSERALPNTEAFF. CDR3 in DNA: TGTGCCAGCAGTGAGAGGGCCCTCCCGAACACTGAAGCTTTCTTT.

J is TRBJ1-2 and V is TRBV4-3; D is possibly TRBD1 (5 bases). V was trimmed by 0 bases and J by 2 bases, leaving 10 bases between them. The CDR3 contains 15 residues. Germline CDR1 and CDR2: LGHNA and YSLEER. CDR3 sequence: CASSQEATENYGYTF. DNA for the CDR3: TGCGCCAGCAGCCAAGAGGCGACAGAGAACTATGGCTACACCTTC.

The chain is built from TRBV18 and TRBJ2-3; no reliable D call. Germline V gene sequence: CDR1 KGHSH, CDR2 LQKENI. The CDR3 length is 16 residues. V shed 6 bases and J shed 2 bases, with 18 bases lying between them. In DNA form, the CDR3 reads TGTGCCAGCTCGCCTCGACGCCTCGAAGCCACAGATACGCAGTATTTT. As protein: CASSPRRLEATDTQYF.

With respect to this clone: One junction end disagrees with the germline gene, perhaps due to a read error. The chain employs TRBV7-7 and TRBJ2-7; TRBD2 might be the D (6 bases). Germline loops: CDR1 SSHAT, CDR2 FNYEAQ (reference sequence). This CDR3 is built from 17 residues. The CDR3 here is CASSLGRSGRGPYEQYF. The CDR3 DNA is TGTGCTAGCAGCTTAGGCCGGTCCGGGAGAGGTCCCTACGAGCAGTACTTC.

The chain has TRBV28 and TRBJ2-1; D remains ambiguous. The length of the CDR3 is 11 residues. Germline CDR1 MDHEN, CDR2 SYDVKM. Trimming pared 5 bases from V and 8 bases from J, leaving 7 bases between. The CDR3 is CASSRAYEQFF. Written as DNA, the CDR3 is TGTGCCAGCAGTCGAGCATATGAGCAGTTCTTC. The full variable domain, rest sourced from reference TRBV28 and TRBJ2-1, is DVKVTQSSRYLVKRTGEKVFLECVQDMDHENMFWYRQDPGLGLRLIYFSYDVKMKEKGDIPEGYSVSREKKERFSLILESASTNQTSMYLCASSRAYEQFFGPGTRLTVL.

The rearrangement links TRBV28 to TRBJ1-1, with TRBD1 matching over 9 bases. The CDR3 spans 16 residues. Germline V lookup: CDR1 MDHEN, CDR2 SYDVKM. The V gene end was trimmed by 5 bases and the J gene end by 0 bases; junction bases not matched to a gene: 7. The CDR3 sequence: CASSIGQGIMNTEAFF. CDR3 DNA: TGTGCCAGCAGTATAGGACAGGGGATTATGAACACTGAAGCTTTCTTT.

The V gene is TRBV28, the J gene TRBJ1-1, with 7 positions matching TRBD1. The CDR3 covers 14 residues. Per the germline V gene, CDR1 is MDHEN and CDR2 is SYDVKM. Unmatched junction bases numbered 10, after V lost 6 bases and J lost 6 bases. The CDR3 nucleotides read TGTGCCAGCAGCTCAGGGGGACCCGGGCCTGAAGCTTTCTTT. Translating it yields CASSSGGPGPEAFF. Full variable domain (outside the CDR3, taken from reference TRBV28 and TRBJ1-1): DVKVTQSSRYLVKRTGEKVFLECVQDMDHENMFWYRQDPGLGLRLIYFSYDVKMKEKGDIPEGYSVSREKKERFSLILESASTNQTSMYLCASSSGGPGPEAFFGQGTRLTVV.

This chain links TRBV7-9 with TRBJ2-5, with 7 bases fitting TRBD1. The CDR3 covers 17 residues. Trimming at V came to 5 bases and at J to 0 bases, leaving 12 bases not matched to a gene. Germline V gene lookup returns CDR1 SEHNR and CDR2 FQNEAQ (reference sequence). The CDR3 loop is CASSRRQGLSYQETQYF. The CDR3 bases are TGTGCCAGCAGCCGAAGACAGGGCCTTTCGTACCAAGAGACCCAGTACTTC.

In DNA form, the CDR3 reads TGCGCCAGCAGCCAAGATGCGGATTATAGCAATCAGCCCCAGCATTTT. Its translation is CASSQDADYSNQPQHF. The chain uses TRBV4-1 and TRBJ1-5; D gene uncertain. V was cut by 0 bases and J by 0 bases, with 9 bases left in between. Germline CDR1 MGHRA, CDR2 YSYEKL. The CDR3 spans 16 residues.

The genes are TRBV29-1 and TRBJ2-5; possibly TRBD1 or TRBD2 for D (5 bases each). The germline CDR1 and CDR2 sequences are SQVTM and ANQGSEA. Trimming cost V 7 bases and J 4 bases, with 10 bases left between them. The CDR3 is made up of 11 amino acids. The CDR3 DNA is TGCAGCGGTACTAGGGGAGAGACCCAGTACTTC. Translating it yields CSGTRGETQYF. The full variable domain, in which reference TRBV29-1 and TRBJ2-5 provide the parts outside the CDR3, is SAVISQKPSRDICQRGTSLTIQCQVDSQVTMMFWYRQQPGQSLTLIATANQGSEATYESGFVIDKFPISRPNLTFSTLTVSNMSPEDSSIYLCSGTRGETQYFGPGTRLLVL.

The chain employs TRBV19 and TRBJ2-7, with D possibly being TRBD2 (6 bases). Germline V gives CDR1 LNHDA, CDR2 SQIVND (reference sequence). CDR3 length: 14 residues. Trimming removed 10 bases from V and 2 bases from J, with 18 bases in between. This CDR3 is CATKTGTGAYEQYF. Written as DNA, the CDR3 is TGTGCCACAAAAACCGGGACGGGAGCCTACGAGCAGTACTTC.

The chain joins TRBV5-8 to TRBJ2-7; D is unclear. The CDR3 spans 14 residues. Per germline, CDR1 SGHTS and CDR2 YDEGEE. The V and J ends lost 5 bases and 4 bases respectively, with 16 bases between them. CDR3 residues: CASRTGRGWYEQYF. The CDR3 bases are TGTGCCAGCAGGACCGGGCGTGGGTGGTACGAGCAGTACTTC.

V and J are TRBV7-9 and TRBJ1-4, with D unclear. Per the germline V gene, CDR1 is SEHNR and CDR2 is FQNEAQ (reference sequence). The CDR3 extends over 17 amino acids. V was shortened by 5 bases and J by 8 bases, with 24 bases between the two germline ends. CDR3 in amino acids: CASSPLPAVGSREKLFF. CDR3 coding DNA: TGTGCCAGCAGCCCCCTCCCCGCAGTGGGGTCGAGGGAAAAACTGTTTTTT.

The rearrangement uses TRBV5-1 and TRBJ2-1; D perhaps matches TRBD1 (6 bases). Trimming pared 4 bases from V and 3 bases from J, leaving 11 bases between. From germline, CDR1 is SGHRS and CDR2 YFSETQ. The CDR3 runs 14 residues. CDR3 sequence (DNA): TGCGCCAGCAGCAAGGACAGCCTCTACAATGAGCAGTTCTTC. Translation gives CASSKDSLYNEQFF.

The chain recombines TRBV6-6 with TRBJ2-2; D perhaps matches TRBD1 (6 bases). Germline V gives CDR1 MNHNY, CDR2 SVGAGI (reference sequence). V lost 2 bases, J lost 6 bases, and 7 bases lay in between. This CDR3 spans 13 amino acids. The CDR3 is CASSYPGAGELFF. CDR3 sequence (DNA): TGTGCCAGCAGTTACCCAGGGGCCGGGGAGCTGTTTTTT.

The genes are TRBV5-1 and TRBJ2-1, with D unclear. The CDR3 runs 16 residues. V was clipped by 0 bases and J by 0 bases, with 10 bases between them. The germline V gene encodes CDR1 SGHRS and CDR2 YFSETQ. DNA for the CDR3: TGCGCCAGCAGCTTGGCCAGGAGCGACTCCTACAATGAGCAGTTCTTC. This encodes CASSLARSDSYNEQFF.

The J gene is TRBJ1-3, the V gene TRBV9; a weak D match, TRBD1 (5 bases). The germline gives CDR1 SGDLS, CDR2 YYNGEE. This CDR3 has 16 residues. V was shortened by 0 bases and J by 0 bases, with 10 bases between the two germline ends. The CDR3 DNA reads as TGTGCCAGCAGCGTAGATGGGGGACTCTCTGGAAACACCATATATTTT. This translates into CASSVDGGLSGNTIYF.

The rearrangement links TRBV5-3 to TRBJ2-1; 12 bases map to TRBD2. TRBV5-3 is an ORF, with its function uncertain. V dropped 4 bases and J dropped 0; count of bases not matched to a gene: 5. The CDR3 length is 17 residues. This chain's CDR3 is CARSPLTSGSSYNEQFF. CDR3 nucleotide sequence: TGTGCCAGAAGCCCCCTGACTAGCGGGAGCTCCTACAATGAGCAGTTCTTC.

The V gene is TRBV9, the J gene TRBJ2-7; perhaps TRBD2 as D (5 bases). Trimming shortened V by 4 bases and J by 2 bases, and 10 bases separated the two germline ends. Germline V gives CDR1 SGDLS, CDR2 YYNGEE. The CDR3 is 13 residues long. The CDR3 DNA reads TGTGCCAGCAGCCCCGGACTCACCTACGAGCAGTACTTC. Translating it yields CASSPGLTYEQYF.

This clone appeared a few times. The chain has TRBV12-5 and TRBJ1-5; weak D call: TRBD1 (5 bases). Trimming cost V 4 bases and J 6 bases, with 10 bases left between them. Germline CDR1 LGHNT, CDR2 FRNRAP. CDR3 length: 13 residues. This chain's CDR3 is CASGYGQGQPQHF. The CDR3, as DNA: TGTGCTAGTGGTTACGGTCAGGGTCAGCCCCAGCATTTT. The variable domain in full, with the rest retrieved from reference TRBV12-5 and TRBJ1-5, is DARVTQTPRHKVTEMGQEVTMRCQPILGHNTVFWYRQTMMQGLELLAYFRNRAPLDDSGMPKDRFSAEMPDATLATLKIQPSEPRDSAVYFCASGYGQGQPQHFGDGTRLSIL.

V usage is TRBV5-1 and J usage is TRBJ1-2; 11 nucleotides align to TRBD1. The CDR3 is 15 amino acids. Germline V lookup: CDR1 SGHRS, CDR2 YFSETQ. Trimming at V came to 4 bases and at J to 4 bases, leaving 6 bases not matched to a gene. The CDR3 sequence is CASSTWTGGLYGYTF. For the CDR3, the DNA is TGCGCCAGCAGCACCTGGACAGGGGGCCTCTATGGCTACACCTTC.

This chain links TRBV19 with TRBJ1-2; 9 bases match TRBD1. Germline CDR1 reads LNHDA; CDR2 reads SQIVND (reference sequence). V shed 1 base, J shed 4 bases, and the junction held 4 bases outside the gene matches. The CDR3 covers 15 residues. In DNA, the CDR3 is TGTGCCAGTAGTATAGGAGGACAGGGGATCTATGGCTACACCTTC. Translated: CASSIGGQGIYGYTF.

V gene TRBV6-6 combines with J gene TRBJ1-6; TRBD1 might be the D (5 bases). In germline, CDR1 is MNHNY, CDR2 SVGAGI (reference sequence). V lost 5 bases to trimming and J lost 9 bases, with 11 bases between them. The CDR3 length is 13 residues. For the CDR3, the DNA is TGTGCCAGCAGTCAAATCCAGGGTTCACCCCTCCACTTT. Its translation is CASSQIQGSPLHF.